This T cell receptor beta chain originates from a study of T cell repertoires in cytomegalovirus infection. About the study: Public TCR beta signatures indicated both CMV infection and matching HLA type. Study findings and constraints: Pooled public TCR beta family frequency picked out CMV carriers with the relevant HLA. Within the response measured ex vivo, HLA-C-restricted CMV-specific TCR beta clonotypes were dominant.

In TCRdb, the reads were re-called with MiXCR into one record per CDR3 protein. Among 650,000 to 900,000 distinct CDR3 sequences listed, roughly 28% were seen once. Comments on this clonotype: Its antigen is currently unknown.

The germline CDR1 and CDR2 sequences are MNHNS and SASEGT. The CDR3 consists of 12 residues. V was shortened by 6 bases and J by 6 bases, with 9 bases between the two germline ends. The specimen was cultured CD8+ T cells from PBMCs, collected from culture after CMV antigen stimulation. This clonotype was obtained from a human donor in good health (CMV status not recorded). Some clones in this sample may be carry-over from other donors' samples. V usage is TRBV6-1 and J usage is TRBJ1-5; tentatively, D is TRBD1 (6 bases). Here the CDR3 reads CASRRGGQPQHF. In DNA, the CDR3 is TGTGCCAGCAGAAGAGGGGGTCAGCCCCAGCATTTT.